The rows below give T cell receptor beta chains drawn from one sample of a study of glioma-infiltrating T cells after dendritic cell vaccination. Sequencing used immunoSEQ multiplex PCR; TCRdb keeps in-frame clones, though not all of them. The sample contains 91,000 or so clones, about 85% of which appear only once. The material sequenced was blood, taken after dendritic cell vaccination. The source of these receptors is a human donor with glioblastoma. CDR3s include the opening cysteine and the closing phenylalanine or tryptophan. Each record gives: V gene, D gene, J gene, clone size, CDR3 DNA, CDR3 protein. The D gene is left open where the match is weak. Not all rows give a size; the values are once, few, many and, for expanded clones, a class.

TRBV19	.	TRBJ1-5	few	TGTGCCAGTAGTAGGGTACCAGGGAGGGTTAGGCAGCCCCAGCATTTT	CASSRVPGRVRQPQHF
TRBV5-5	TRBD1	TRBJ1-2	.	TGTGCCAGCAGCCCCGGGACAGTCCACTATGGCTACACCTTC	CASSPGTVHYGYTF
TRBV16	.	TRBJ1-4	once	TGTGCCAGCAGCCCACAAGGGGATAGGGAAAAACTGTTTTTT	CASSPQGDREKLFF
TRBV5-4	TRBD2	TRBJ2-5	.	TGTGCCAGCAGCTTGGTTTCTAGCGGGGCCCAAGAGACCCAGTACTTC	CASSLVSSGAQETQYF
TRBV28	TRBD1	TRBJ2-7	.	TGTGCCAGCAGCGCCCTGCCCCCGGACAGGATCTCCTACGAGCAGTACTTC	CASSALPPDRISYEQYF
TRBV15	.	TRBJ2-3	.	TGTGCCACCAGCAGAGGGGGAGCAGATACGCAGTATTTT	CATSRGGADTQYF
TRBV15	.	TRBJ2-5	.	TGTGCCACCAGCGGTGGGTCGGTGGGGGGCCAAGAGACCCAGTACTTC	CATSGGSVGGQETQYF
TRBV5-6	.	TRBJ2-3	.	TGTGCCAGCAGCGGGAGTAGGGCCCTCACAGATACGCAGTATTTT	CASSGSRALTDTQYF
TRBV6-5	TRBD1	TRBJ1-1	few	TGTGCCAGCAGGAGGACAGGGCGGTTGGACACTGAAGCTTTCTTT	CASRRTGRLDTEAFF
TRBV19	.	TRBJ2-1	few	TGTGCCAGTAGCCTAAAAGACTTTTCATTCAATGAGCAGTTCTTC	CASSLKDFSFNEQFF
TRBV6-6	.	TRBJ1-4	many	TGTGCCAGCAGTTACTCAGCGGGGACTCTGGGGTTGTTTTTT	CASSYSAGTLGLFF
TRBV6-1	.	TRBJ2-5	.	TGTGCCAGCAGTTTGACACCCCGATCCCCAGAGACCCAGTACTTC	CASSLTPRSPETQYF
TRBV28	.	TRBJ2-7	.	TGTGCCACCACGAGGGGGGGTACGACCTACGAGCAGTACTTC	CATTRGGTTYEQYF
TRBV5-1	TRBD2	TRBJ2-1	.	TGCGCCAGCAGCTTGTCGGGACTAGCGGGAGTAAATGAGCAGTTCTTC	CASSLSGLAGVNEQFF
TRBV5-1	TRBD2	TRBJ2-3	.	TGCGCCAGCAGCTTTCTCGGGACTAGCGGGGAAGATACGCAGTATTTT	CASSFLGTSGEDTQYF
TRBV7-9	TRBD1	TRBJ1-2	.	TGTGCCAGCAGACCCGGGACAGGGGAAATCTGGGGCTACACCTTC	CASRPGTGEIWGYTF
TRBV11-1	TRBD1	TRBJ2-7	.	TGTGCCAGCAGCTTAGGAGGGGACAGGGGAAACGAGCAGTACTTC	CASSLGGDRGNEQYF
TRBV10-3	.	TRBJ1-1	few	TGTGCCACTAACAGGGATGTGGACACTGAAGCTTTCTTT	CATNRDVDTEAFF
TRBV5-1	TRBD1	TRBJ2-7	.	TGCGCCAGCAGCTTCGGGACAGGGGGGCCCTACGAGCAGTACTTC	CASSFGTGGPYEQYF
TRBV18	.	TRBJ2-3	.	TGTGCCAGCTCATTGCGACTAGGTGGCACAGATACGCAGTATTTT	CASSLRLGGTDTQYF
TRBV10-3	TRBD1	TRBJ1-3	.	TGTGCCGTCACCGGGACAGGGAAATCTGGAAACACCATATATTTT	CAVTGTGKSGNTIYF
TRBV15	.	TRBJ2-7	.	TGTGCCACCAGCAGAGTGCGTAGTCAGGGCGAGCAGTACTTC	CATSRVRSQGEQYF
TRBV10-2	.	TRBJ1-1	once	TGCGCCAGCAGTGAACAGGGTGGAACTGAAGCTTTCTTT	CASSEQGGTEAFF
TRBV5-8	.	TRBJ1-5	.	TGTGCCAGCAGCTCAGGGAGGTACAATCAGCCCCAGCATTTT	CASSSGRYNQPQHF
TRBV5-1	.	TRBJ1-1	.	TGCGCCAGCAGCTCACAGGTGGACGGTGACACTGAAGCTTTCTTT	CASSSQVDGDTEAFF
TRBV29-1	.	TRBJ2-1	.	TGCAGCGTTTCGCCGACTTTGTACAATGAGCAGTTCTTC	CSVSPTLYNEQFF
TRBV6-5	.	TRBJ1-6	few	TGTGCCAGCAGTGCGGGGCCGTATAATTCACCCCTCCACTTT	CASSAGPYNSPLHF
TRBV27	.	TRBJ2-3	.	TGTGCCAGCAGTCCTCGACTATCCCACACAAATACGCAGTATTTT	CASSPRLSHTNTQYF
TRBV18	TRBD1	TRBJ1-2	.	TGTGCCAGCTCTCCAGTCTGGCAGGGGGGAATAGCTAACTATGGCTACACCTTC	CASSPVWQGGIANYGYTF
TRBV11-2	.	TRBJ1-4	.	TGTGCCAGCAGCTTAGACCTAAGTATCCGCGAAAAACTGTTTTTT	CASSLDLSIREKLFF
TRBV11-2	.	TRBJ2-1	.	TGTGCCAGCAGCTTTCGGGACTTATCTCCGTTCTTC	CASSFRDLSPFF
TRBV6-1	.	TRBJ1-2	.	TGTGCCAGCACCGCAGGGGTAAATGGCTACACCTTC	CASTAGVNGYTF
TRBV15	.	TRBJ2-5	.	TGTGCCACCAGCAGAGATCAGGGCCGGAGCCAGTACTTC	CATSRDQGRSQYF
TRBV27	TRBD1	TRBJ2-7	.	TGTGCCAGCAGTCAAGGGACAGGGAGCTCCTACGAGCAGTACTTC	CASSQGTGSSYEQYF
TRBV5-4	TRBD1	TRBJ2-7	few	TGTGCCAGCAGCTTGGGGGGACAGCCTTTCTACGAGCAGTACTTC	CASSLGGQPFYEQYF
TRBV2	.	TRBJ1-6	few	TGTGCCAGCAGTACAGCTAATTCACCCCTCCACTTT	CASSTANSPLHF
TRBV18	.	TRBJ1-2	.	TGTGCCAGCTCACCAGGGGCGGAGAACTATGGCTACACCTTC	CASSPGAENYGYTF